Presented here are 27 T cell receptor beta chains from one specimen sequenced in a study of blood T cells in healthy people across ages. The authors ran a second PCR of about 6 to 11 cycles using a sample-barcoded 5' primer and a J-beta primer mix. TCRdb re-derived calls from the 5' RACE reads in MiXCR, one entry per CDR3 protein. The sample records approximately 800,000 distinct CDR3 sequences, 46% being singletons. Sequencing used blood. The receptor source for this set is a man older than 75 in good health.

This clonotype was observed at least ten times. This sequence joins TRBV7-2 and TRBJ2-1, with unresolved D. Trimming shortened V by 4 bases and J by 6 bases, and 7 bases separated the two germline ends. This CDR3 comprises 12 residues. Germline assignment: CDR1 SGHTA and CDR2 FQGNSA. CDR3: CASSSPSNEQFF. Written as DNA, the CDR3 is TGTGCCAGCAGCTCCCCTAGCAATGAGCAGTTCTTC.

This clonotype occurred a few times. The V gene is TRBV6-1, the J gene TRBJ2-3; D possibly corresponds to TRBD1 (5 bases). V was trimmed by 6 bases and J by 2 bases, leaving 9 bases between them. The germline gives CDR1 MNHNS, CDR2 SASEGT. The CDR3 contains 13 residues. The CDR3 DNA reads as TGTGCCAGCAGGGACACGGCCACAGATACGCAGTATTTT. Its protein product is CASRDTATDTQYF.

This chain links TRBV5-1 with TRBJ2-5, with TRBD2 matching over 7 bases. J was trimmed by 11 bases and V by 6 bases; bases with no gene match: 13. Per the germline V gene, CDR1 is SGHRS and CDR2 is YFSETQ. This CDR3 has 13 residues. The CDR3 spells CASTLGGSHEQYF. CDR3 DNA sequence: TGCGCCAGCACCCTGGGAGGGAGTCATGAGCAGTACTTC.

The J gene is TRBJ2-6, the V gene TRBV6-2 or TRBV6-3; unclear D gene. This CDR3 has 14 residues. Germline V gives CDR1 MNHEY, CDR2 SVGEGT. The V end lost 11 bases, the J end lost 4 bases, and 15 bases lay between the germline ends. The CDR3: CAAERVSGANVLTF. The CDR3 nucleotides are TGTGCCGCCGAACGGGTGTCCGGGGCCAACGTCCTGACTTTC.

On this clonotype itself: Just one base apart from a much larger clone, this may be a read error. For the CDR3, the DNA is TGTGCCAGCAGCTTGCTAGCGGATCCTATCGGTGAGCAGTACTTC. It yields the protein CASSLLADPIGEQYF. The chain recombines TRBV9 with TRBJ2-7, with 7 bases identical to TRBD2. CDR1 and CDR2 from the germline V gene are SGDLS and YYNGEE. The CDR3 covers 15 residues. The junction had 14 bases not matched to a gene; V was cut back by 4 bases and J by 7 bases. The full variable domain, with the rest looked up from reference TRBV9 and TRBJ2-7, is DSGVTQTPKHLITATGQRVTLRCSPRSGDLSVYWYQQSLDQGLQFLIQYYNGEERAKGNILERFSAQQFPDLHSELNLSSLELGDSALYFCASSLLADPIGEQYFGPGTRLTVT.

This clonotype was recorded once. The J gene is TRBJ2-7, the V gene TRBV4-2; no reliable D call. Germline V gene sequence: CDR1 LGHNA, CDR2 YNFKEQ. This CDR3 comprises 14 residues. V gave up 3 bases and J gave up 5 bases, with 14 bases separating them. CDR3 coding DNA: TGTGCCAGCAGCCATTCATTAGGGTTGAACGAGCAGTACTTC. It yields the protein CASSHSLGLNEQYF.

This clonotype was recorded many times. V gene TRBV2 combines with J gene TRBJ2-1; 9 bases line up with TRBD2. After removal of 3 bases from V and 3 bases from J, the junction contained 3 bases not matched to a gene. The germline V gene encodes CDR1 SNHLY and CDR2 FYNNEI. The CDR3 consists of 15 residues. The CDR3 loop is CASSDRTSDYNEQFF. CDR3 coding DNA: TGTGCCAGCAGTGACAGGACTAGCGACTACAATGAGCAGTTCTTC.

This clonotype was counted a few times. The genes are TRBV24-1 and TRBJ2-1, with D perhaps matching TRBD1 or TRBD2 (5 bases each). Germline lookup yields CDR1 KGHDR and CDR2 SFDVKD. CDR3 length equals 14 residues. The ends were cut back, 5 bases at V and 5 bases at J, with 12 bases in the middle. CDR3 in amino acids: CATSAVGVNNEQFF. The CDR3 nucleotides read TGTGCCACCAGTGCGGTGGGGGTTAACAATGAGCAGTTCTTC.

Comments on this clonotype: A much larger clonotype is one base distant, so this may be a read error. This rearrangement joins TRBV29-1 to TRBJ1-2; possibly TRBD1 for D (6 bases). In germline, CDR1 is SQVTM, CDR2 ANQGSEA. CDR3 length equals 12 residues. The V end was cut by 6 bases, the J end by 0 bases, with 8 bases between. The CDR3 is CSVGGPNYGYTF. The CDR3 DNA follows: TGCAGCGTGGGGGGCCCTAACTATGGCTACACCTTC. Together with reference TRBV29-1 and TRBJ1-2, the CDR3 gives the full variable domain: SAVISQKPSRDICQRGTSLTIQCQVDSQVTMMFWYRQQPGQSLTLIATANQGSEATYESGFVIDKFPISRPNLTFSTLTVSNMSPEDSSIYLCSVGGPNYGYTFGSGTRLTVV.

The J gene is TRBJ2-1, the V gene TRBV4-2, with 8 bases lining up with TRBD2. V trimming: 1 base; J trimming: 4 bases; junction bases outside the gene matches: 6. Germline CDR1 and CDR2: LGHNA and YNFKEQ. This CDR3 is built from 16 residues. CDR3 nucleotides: TGTGCCAGCAGCCAAGCTGAGACTAGCGATTACAATGAGCAGTTCTTC. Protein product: CASSQAETSDYNEQFF.

The CDR3 region has the DNA TGCGCCAGCAGCCAAGAAAGGCTAGCAAACAATGAGCAGTTCTTC. Its protein product is CASSQERLANNEQFF. The rearrangement links TRBV4-3 to TRBJ2-1; D may be TRBD2 (5 bases). V was clipped by 0 bases and J by 5 bases, with 11 bases between them. Looked up from germline, CDR1 is LGHNA and CDR2 is YSLEER. This CDR3 has 15 amino acids.

Here the CDR3 DNA reads TGTGCCAGTAGTATGTCGAGCGACGAAGATACGCAGTATTTT. Its translation: CASSMSSDEDTQYF. V usage is TRBV19 and J usage is TRBJ2-3, with no clear D. The CDR3 totals 14 residues. In germline, CDR1 is LNHDA, CDR2 SQIVND (reference sequence). The V gene lost 3 bases and the J gene lost 5 bases, with 12 bases spanning the gap.

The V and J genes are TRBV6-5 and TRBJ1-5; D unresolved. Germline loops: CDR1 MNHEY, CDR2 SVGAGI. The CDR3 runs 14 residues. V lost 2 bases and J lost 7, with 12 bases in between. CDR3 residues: CASSYARANQPQHF. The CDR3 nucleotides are TGTGCCAGCAGTTACGCCCGGGCCAACCAGCCCCAGCATTTT.

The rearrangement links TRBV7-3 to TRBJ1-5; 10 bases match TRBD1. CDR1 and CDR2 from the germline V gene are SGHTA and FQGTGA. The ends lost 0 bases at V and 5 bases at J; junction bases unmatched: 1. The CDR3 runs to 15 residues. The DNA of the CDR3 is TGTGCCAGCAGCTTAACGGGGACAGGGGATCAGCCCCAGCATTTT. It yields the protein CASSLTGTGDQPQHF.

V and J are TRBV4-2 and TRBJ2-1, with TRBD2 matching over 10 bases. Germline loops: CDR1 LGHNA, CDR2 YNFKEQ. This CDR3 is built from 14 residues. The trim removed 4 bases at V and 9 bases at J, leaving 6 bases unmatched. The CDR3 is CASSPSSGRGEQFF. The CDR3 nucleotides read TGTGCCAGCAGCCCTTCCAGCGGGAGGGGTGAGCAGTTCTTC.

CDR3 nucleotides: TGTGCCAGCAGCCAAGATCATCAGCTCGGTGAGCAGTTCTTC. The encoded protein is CASSQDHQLGEQFF. The rearrangement links TRBV3-1 to TRBJ2-1; no reliable D call. The V and J ends lost 0 bases and 9 bases respectively, with 12 bases between them. The germline V gene encodes CDR1 LGHDT and CDR2 YNNKEL (reference sequence). CDR3 length: 14 residues.

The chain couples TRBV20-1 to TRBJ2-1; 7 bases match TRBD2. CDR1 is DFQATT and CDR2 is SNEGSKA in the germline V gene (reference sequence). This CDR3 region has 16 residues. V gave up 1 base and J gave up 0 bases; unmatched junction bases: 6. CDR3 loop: CSARAGGASSYNEQFF. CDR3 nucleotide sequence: TGCAGTGCTAGAGCGGGAGGCGCTAGCTCCTACAATGAGCAGTTCTTC.

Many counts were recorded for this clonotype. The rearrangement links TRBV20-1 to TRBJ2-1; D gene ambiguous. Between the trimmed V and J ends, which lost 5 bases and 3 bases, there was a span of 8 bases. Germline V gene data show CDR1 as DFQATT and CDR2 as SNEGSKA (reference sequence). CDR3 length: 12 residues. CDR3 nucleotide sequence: TGCAGTGCTGCCACCCACTACAATGAGCAGTTCTTC. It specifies CSAATHYNEQFF.

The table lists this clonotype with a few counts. The CDR3 DNA reads as TGTGCCAGCAGCTTAGGGGGTCCGGGGGACGAGCAGTACTTC. Its protein is CASSLGGPGDEQYF. The chain has TRBV7-9 and TRBJ2-7; weak D call: TRBD2 (6 bases). The ends were cut back, 1 base at V and 5 bases at J, with 12 bases in the middle. The CDR3 length is 14 residues. From germline, CDR1 is SEHNR and CDR2 FQNEAQ (reference sequence).

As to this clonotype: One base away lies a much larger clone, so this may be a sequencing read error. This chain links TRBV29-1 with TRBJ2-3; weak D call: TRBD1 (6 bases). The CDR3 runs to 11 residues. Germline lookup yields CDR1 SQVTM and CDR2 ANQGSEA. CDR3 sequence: CSVEWTDAQYF. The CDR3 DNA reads TGCAGCGTTGAGTGGACAGATGCGCAGTATTTT.

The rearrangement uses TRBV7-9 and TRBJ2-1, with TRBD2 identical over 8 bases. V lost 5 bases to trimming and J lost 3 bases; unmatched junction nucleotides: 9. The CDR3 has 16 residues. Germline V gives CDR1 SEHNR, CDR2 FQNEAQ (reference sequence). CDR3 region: CASSQPPSGLYNEQFF. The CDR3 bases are TGTGCCAGCAGCCAACCTCCTAGCGGGCTCTACAATGAGCAGTTCTTC.

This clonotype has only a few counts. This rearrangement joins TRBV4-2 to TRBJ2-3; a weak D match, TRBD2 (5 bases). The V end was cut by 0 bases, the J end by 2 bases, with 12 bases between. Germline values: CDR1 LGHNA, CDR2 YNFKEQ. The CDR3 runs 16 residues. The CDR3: CASSQDWASHTDTQYF. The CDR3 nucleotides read TGTGCCAGCAGCCAAGATTGGGCTAGCCACACAGATACGCAGTATTTT.

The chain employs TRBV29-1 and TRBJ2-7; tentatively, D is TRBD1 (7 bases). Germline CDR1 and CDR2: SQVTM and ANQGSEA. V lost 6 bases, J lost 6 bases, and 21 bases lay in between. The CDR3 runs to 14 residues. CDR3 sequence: CSVITGALGGEQYF. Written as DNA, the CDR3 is TGCAGCGTAATTACAGGGGCCTTGGGAGGCGAGCAGTACTTC.

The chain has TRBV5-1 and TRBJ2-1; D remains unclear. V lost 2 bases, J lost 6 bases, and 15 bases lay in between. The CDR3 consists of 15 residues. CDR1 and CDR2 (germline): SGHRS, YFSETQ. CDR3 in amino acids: CASSFSARWGNEQFF. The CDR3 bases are TGCGCCAGCAGCTTTAGTGCACGCTGGGGCAATGAGCAGTTCTTC.

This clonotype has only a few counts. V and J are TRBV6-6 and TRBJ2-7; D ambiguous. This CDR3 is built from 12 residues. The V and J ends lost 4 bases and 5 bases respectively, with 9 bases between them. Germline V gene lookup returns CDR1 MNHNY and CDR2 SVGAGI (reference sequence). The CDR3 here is CASSFAEHEQYF. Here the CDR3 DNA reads TGTGCCAGCAGTTTTGCAGAGCACGAGCAGTACTTC.

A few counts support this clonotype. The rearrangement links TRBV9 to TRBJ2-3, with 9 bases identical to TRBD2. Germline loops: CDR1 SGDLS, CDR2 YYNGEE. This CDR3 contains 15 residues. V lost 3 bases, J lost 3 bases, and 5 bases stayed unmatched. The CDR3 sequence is CASSGSSGMTDTQYF. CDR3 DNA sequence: TGTGCCAGCAGCGGCTCTAGCGGGATGACAGATACGCAGTATTTT.

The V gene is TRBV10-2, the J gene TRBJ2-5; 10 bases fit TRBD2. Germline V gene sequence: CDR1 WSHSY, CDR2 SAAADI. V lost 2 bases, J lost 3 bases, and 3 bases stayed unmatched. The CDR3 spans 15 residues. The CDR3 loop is CASSESLAGEETQYF. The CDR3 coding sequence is TGCGCCAGCAGTGAGAGTCTAGCGGGAGAAGAGACCCAGTACTTC.